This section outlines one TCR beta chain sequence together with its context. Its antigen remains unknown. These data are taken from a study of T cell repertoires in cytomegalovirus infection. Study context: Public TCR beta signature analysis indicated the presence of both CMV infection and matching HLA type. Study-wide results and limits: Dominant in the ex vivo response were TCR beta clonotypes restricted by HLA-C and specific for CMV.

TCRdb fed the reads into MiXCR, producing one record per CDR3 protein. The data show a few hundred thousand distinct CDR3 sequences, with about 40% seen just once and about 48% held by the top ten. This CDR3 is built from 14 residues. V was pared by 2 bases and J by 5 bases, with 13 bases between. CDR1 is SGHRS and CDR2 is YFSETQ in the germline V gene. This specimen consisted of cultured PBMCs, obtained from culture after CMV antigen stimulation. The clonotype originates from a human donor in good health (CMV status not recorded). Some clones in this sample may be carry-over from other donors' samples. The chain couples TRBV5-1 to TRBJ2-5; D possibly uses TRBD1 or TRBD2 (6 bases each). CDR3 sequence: CASSFPGGEETQYF. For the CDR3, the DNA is TGCGCCAGCAGCTTTCCCGGGGGCGAGGAGACCCAGTACTTC.